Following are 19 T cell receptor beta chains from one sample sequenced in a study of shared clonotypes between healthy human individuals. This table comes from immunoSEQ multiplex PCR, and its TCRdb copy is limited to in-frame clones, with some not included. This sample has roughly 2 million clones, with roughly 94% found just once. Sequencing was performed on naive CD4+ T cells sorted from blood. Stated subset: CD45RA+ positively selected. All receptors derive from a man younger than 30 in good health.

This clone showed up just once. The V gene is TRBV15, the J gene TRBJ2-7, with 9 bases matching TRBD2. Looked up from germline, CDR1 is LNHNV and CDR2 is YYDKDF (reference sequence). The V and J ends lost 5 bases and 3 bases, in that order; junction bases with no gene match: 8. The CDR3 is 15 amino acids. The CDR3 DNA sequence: TGTGCCACCAGCGACGGACTAGCGACTCTCTACGAGCAGTACTTC. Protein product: CATSDGLATLYEQYF. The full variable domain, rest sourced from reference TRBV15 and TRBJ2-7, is DAMVIQNPRYQVTQFGKPVTLSCSQTLNHNVMYWYQQKSSQAPKLLFHYYDKDFNNEADTPDNFQSRRPNTSFCFLDIRSPGLGDTAMYLCATSDGLATLYEQYFGPGTRLTVT.

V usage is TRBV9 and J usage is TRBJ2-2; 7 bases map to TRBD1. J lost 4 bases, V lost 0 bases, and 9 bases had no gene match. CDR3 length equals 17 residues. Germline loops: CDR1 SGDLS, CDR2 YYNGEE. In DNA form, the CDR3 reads TGTGCCAGCAGCGTAGTAGGGGGACAGAGGAGCACCGGGGAGCTGTTTTTT. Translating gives CASSVVGGQRSTGELFF.

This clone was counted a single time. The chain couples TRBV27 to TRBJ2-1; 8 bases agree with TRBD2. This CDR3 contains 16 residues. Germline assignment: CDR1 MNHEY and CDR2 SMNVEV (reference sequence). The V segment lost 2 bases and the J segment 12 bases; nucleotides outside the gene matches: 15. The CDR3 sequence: CASSLRIQRERGGQFF. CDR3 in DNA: TGTGCCAGCAGTTTAAGGATCCAGCGGGAGCGAGGTGGGCAGTTCTTC.

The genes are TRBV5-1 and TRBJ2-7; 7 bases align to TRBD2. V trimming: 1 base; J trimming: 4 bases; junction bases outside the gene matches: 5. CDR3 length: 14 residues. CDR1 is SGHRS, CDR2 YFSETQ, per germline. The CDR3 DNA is TGCGCCAGCAGCTTGTCAGCGGGGTATTACGAGCAGTACTTC. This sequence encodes CASSLSAGYYEQYF.

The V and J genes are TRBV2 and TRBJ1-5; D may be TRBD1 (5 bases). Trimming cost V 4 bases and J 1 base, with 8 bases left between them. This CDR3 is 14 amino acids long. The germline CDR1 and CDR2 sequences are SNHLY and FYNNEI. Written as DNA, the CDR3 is TGTGCCAGCAGTGCAGGGATGAGCAATCAGCCCCAGCATTTT. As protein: CASSAGMSNQPQHF.

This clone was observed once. The CDR3 region has the DNA TGTGCCAGCAACGAAGGGGGGGCAACTAATGAAAAACTGTTTTTT. Protein: CASNEGGATNEKLFF. The chain couples TRBV6-1 to TRBJ1-4; maybe TRBD1 (6 bases). Germline lookup yields CDR1 MNHNS and CDR2 SASEGT. The CDR3 sequence is 15 residues long. Trimming shortened V by 7 bases and J by 0 bases, and 12 bases separated the two germline ends.

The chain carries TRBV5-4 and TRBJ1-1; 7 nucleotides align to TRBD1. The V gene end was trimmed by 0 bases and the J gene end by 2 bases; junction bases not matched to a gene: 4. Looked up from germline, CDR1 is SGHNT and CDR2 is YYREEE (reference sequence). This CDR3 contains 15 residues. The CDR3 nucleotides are TGTGCCAGCAGCTTGGGAGACAGGGTCAACACTGAAGCTTTCTTT. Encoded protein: CASSLGDRVNTEAFF.

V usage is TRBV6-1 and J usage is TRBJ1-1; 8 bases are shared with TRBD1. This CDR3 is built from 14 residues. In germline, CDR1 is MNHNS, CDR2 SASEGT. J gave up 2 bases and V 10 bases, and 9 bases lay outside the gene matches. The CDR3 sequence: CATIRGQVNTEAFF. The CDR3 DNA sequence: TGTGCCACCATAAGGGGACAGGTTAACACTGAAGCTTTCTTT.

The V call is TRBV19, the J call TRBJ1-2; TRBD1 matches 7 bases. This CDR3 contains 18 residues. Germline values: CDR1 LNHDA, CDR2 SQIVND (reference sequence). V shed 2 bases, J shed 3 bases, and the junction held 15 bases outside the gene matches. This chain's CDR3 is CASSILAPGQKTHYGYTF. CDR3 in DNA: TGTGCCAGTAGTATATTGGCTCCGGGACAGAAAACCCACTATGGCTACACCTTC.

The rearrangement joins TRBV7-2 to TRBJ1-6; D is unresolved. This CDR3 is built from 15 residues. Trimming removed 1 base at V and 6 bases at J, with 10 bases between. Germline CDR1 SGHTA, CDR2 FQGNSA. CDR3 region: CASSLGGRVNSPLHF. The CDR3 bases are TGTGCCAGCAGCTTAGGCGGGCGCGTTAATTCACCCCTCCACTTT.

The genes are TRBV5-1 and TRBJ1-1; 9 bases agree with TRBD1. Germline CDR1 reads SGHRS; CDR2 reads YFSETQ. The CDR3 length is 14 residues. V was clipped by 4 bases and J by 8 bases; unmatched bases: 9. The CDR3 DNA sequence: TGCGCCAGCAGCCCGAGTTTCGGACAGGGGGAAGCTTTCTTT. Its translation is CASSPSFGQGEAFF.

The CDR3 protein is CASSESGRGSGYTF. CDR3 nucleotides: TGCGCCAGCAGTGAGTCGGGCAGGGGGTCTGGCTACACCTTC. The rearrangement uses TRBV10-1 and TRBJ1-2; TRBD1 aligns across 7 bases. V lost 0 bases and J lost 7; bases outside the gene matches: 5. Per germline, CDR1 WNHNN and CDR2 SYGVQD (reference sequence). This CDR3 is built from 14 residues.

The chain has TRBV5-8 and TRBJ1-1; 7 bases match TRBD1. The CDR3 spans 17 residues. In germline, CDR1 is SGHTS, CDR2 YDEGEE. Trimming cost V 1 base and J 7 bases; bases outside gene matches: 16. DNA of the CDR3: TGTGCCAGCAGCTTGCCCGAATACAACAGGGGAAGTATTGAAGCTTTCTTT. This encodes CASSLPEYNRGSIEAFF.

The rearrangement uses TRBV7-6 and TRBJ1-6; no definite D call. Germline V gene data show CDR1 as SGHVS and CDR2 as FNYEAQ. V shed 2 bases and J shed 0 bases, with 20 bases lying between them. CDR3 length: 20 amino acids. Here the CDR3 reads CASSLLEGIPGSSYNSPLHF. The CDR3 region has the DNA TGTGCCAGCAGCTTATTGGAAGGGATTCCTGGGAGCTCCTATAATTCACCCCTCCACTTT.

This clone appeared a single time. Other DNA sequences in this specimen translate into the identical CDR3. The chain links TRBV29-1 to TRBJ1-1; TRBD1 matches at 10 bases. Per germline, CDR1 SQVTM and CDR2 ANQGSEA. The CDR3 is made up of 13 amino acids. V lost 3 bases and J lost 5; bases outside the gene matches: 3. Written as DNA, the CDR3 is TGCAGCGTTGACGGACAGGGGGGAACTGAAGCTTTCTTT. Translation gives CSVDGQGGTEAFF.

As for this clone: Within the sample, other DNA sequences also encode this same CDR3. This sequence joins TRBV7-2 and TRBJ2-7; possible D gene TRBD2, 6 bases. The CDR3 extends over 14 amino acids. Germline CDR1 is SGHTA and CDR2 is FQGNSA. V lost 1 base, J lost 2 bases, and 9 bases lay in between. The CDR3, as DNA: TGTGCCAGCAGCTTAGGGCCGGGGGCCTACGAGCAGTACTTC. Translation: CASSLGPGAYEQYF.

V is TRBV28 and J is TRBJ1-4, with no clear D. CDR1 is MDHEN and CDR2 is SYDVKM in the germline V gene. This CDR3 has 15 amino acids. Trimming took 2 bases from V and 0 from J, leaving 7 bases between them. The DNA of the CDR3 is TGTGCCAGCAGTTTACAGAGTGCAACTAATGAAAAACTGTTTTTT. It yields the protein CASSLQSATNEKLFF.

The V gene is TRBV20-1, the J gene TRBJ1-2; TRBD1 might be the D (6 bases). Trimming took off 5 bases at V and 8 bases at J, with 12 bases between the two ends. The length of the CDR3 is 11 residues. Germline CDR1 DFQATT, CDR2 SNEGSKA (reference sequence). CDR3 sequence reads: CSASDRHGYTF. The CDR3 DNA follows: TGCAGTGCTTCAGACAGGCACGGCTACACCTTC.

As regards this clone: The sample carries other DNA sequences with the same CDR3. CDR3 nucleotide sequence: TGTGCCAGCTCACCGGGGACTAACTCCTACGAGCAGTACTTC. The encoded protein is CASSPGTNSYEQYF. This sequence joins TRBV18 and TRBJ2-7; 7 bases agree with TRBD2. After removal of 3 bases from V and 0 bases from J, the junction contained 2 bases not matched to a gene. The length of the CDR3 is 14 residues. Germline V gene sequence: CDR1 KGHSH, CDR2 LQKENI. Together with reference TRBV18 and TRBJ2-7, the CDR3 gives the full variable domain: NAGVMQNPRHLVRRRGQEARLRCSPMKGHSHVYWYRQLPEEGLKFMVYLQKENIIDESGMPKERFSAEFPKEGPSILRIQQVVRGDSAAYFCASSPGTNSYEQYFGPGTRLTVT.